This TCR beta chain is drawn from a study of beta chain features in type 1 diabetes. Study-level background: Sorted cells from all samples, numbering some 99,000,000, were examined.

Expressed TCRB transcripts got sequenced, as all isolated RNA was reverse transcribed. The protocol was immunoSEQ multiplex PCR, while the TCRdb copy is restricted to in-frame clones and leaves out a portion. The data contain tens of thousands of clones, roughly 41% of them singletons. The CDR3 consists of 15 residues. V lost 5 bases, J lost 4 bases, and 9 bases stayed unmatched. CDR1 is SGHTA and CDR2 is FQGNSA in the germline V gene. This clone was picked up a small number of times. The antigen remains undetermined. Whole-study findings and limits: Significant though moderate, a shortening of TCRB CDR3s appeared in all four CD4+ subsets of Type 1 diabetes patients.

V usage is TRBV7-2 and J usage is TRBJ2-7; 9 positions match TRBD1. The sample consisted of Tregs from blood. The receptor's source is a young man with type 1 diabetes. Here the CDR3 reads CASSQGTGNLYEQYF. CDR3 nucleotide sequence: TGTGCCAGCAGCCAGGGGACAGGGAATCTATACGAGCAGTACTTC.